The T cell receptor beta chain described here comes from a study of cytomegalovirus exposure and HLA in healthy donors (dated by TCRdb to the late 2010s). In the study overall: A later analysis indicated that the 90 to 150 validation repertoires were generated on the platform also employed for the 600 to 750 repertoires of the first cohort. The study was designed to test whether signatures of past pathogen exposure could be identified by cataloging public T cell receptors. Along with the roughly 700-subject first cohort, a separate validation cohort of around 110 different subjects was used. To predict cytomegalovirus infection status, the study combined high-throughput TCR immunosequencing, statistical association of individual TCRs with disease status, and machine learning. The study at large found these results: Across donors, most TCR sequences were observed very rarely, whereas some public TCRs were present in many individuals. The study gave a list of some 150 TCR beta chains associated with cytomegalovirus. The classifier was reported to diagnose cytomegalovirus status with high specificity and sensitivity in both the original and validation cohorts. The authors suggested that the approach could potentially be generalized to other disease states and immunological phenotypes. All 120 or so repertoires were used to score co-occurrence in the validation cohort in a later analysis, because that analysis had no HLA typing for the cohort. A later analysis found that TCRs clustered in the first cohort also tended to co-occur in the 120 validation repertoires, with 94% of cluster scores above 0. In vitro tests confirmed that a few of the cytomegalovirus-associated TCR beta chains recognize cytomegalovirus antigens.

The donors belonged to the validation cohort of over a hundred subjects, which was separate from the approximately 680-subject first cohort. As to this clone: No antigen is known for it. Base qualities are not at hand, and no much larger clone is one base apart.

Library prep was done by the immunoSEQ multiplex PCR assay. In the paper's pipeline: A statistical classification framework was built for diagnosing cytomegalovirus status from the catalog of TCR beta chain sequences. TCRdb took this table from immuneACCESS and kept in-frame rearrangements with V and J called. Such tables lack part of the clones; where checked against another copy, unresolved V genes explain under half of the gap, and the rest is unexplained. The V and J calls and clone size were taken over from that table, and D and trimming were inferred from the DNA. In all, the sample holds around 200,000 clones, and around 90% of those were seen once. The leading ten clones occupy 2.9% of the sample. From a lookup of the germline V gene (reference sequence), CDR1 and CDR2 are DFQATT and SNEGSKA. From its cysteine to its phenylalanine, the CDR3 spans 11 amino acids. The only DNA kept is the CDR3, 33 bases in frame from the first base. Cut back by 6 bases and 10 bases, the V and J ends lie 13 bases apart.

The chain joins TRBV20-1 to TRBJ2-1, with a weak D call of TRBD1 (5 bases match). The sample was PBMCs. The sequence was collected from a woman aged 18-30 years in good health and CMV-seronegative. The DNA reads TGCAGTGCCAGAAGGGGCCAAGAGCAGTTCTTC. This translates into CSARRGQEQFF.